A single sample gave rise to the 24 T cell receptor beta chains below, sequenced in a study of tissue T cells after allogeneic stem cell transplantation. Sequencing was performed with immunoSEQ multiplex PCR; in TCRdb, only in-frame clones are kept and a portion is missing. The data show tens of thousands of clones, approximately 85% seen once. Here the sequenced sample was blood, taken before transplantation. Source of these receptors: a woman aged 18-50 years who later had graft-versus-host disease after an allogeneic stem cell transplant.

The chain carries TRBV4-2 and TRBJ1-1, with a tentative D call TRBD1 (6 bases). Trimming took off 1 base at V and 4 bases at J, with 13 bases between the two ends. Germline-derived CDR1 and CDR2 are LGHNA and YNFKEQ. The CDR3 has 15 amino acids. CDR3 DNA sequence: TGTGCCAGCAGCCAAGGGGACACGGTCGCCACTGAAGCTTTCTTT. It is translated as CASSQGDTVATEAFF.

The chain carries TRBV27 and TRBJ2-1, with D uncertain. CDR1 MNHEY and CDR2 SMNVEV come from the germline V gene (reference sequence). V gave up 3 bases and J gave up 2 bases, with 8 bases separating them. CDR3 length: 14 amino acids. The CDR3 DNA reads as TGTGCCAGCAGTTTTGGAATCCCCTACAATGAGCAGTTCTTC. Protein product: CASSFGIPYNEQFF.

This chain joins TRBV11-2 and TRBJ2-1; the D gene could be TRBD1 or TRBD2 (5 bases each). Germline V CDR1 and CDR2: SGHAT, FQNNGV. CDR3 length: 15 residues. V lost 3 bases, J lost 3 bases, and 12 bases lay in between. DNA for the CDR3: TGTGCCAGCAGCTTTTTAAAGGGGAGCTACAATGAGCAGTTCTTC. This gives the protein CASSFLKGSYNEQFF. The full variable domain, with the rest looked up from reference TRBV11-2 and TRBJ2-1, is EAGVAQSPRYKIIEKRQSVAFWCNPISGHATLYWYQQILGQGPKLLIQFQNNGVVDDSQLPKDRFSAERLKGVDSTLKIQPAKLEDSAVYLCASSFLKGSYNEQFFGPGTRLTVL.

The chain links TRBV10-3 to TRBJ1-1; TRBD1 might be the D (5 bases). The V gene lost 3 bases and the J gene lost 1 base, with 6 bases spanning the gap. The V gene's germline CDR1 is ENHRY and CDR2 SYGVKD. The CDR3 sequence is 13 residues long. The CDR3 sequence: CAISDRGNTEAFF. The DNA for the CDR3 is TGTGCCATCAGTGATAGGGGGAACACTGAAGCTTTCTTT.

The chain employs TRBV11-3 and TRBJ2-3, with 8 positions matching TRBD1. This CDR3 spans 16 amino acids. With 1 base clipped from V and 3 bases from J, the junction kept 6 bases outside the gene matches. Germline V lookup: CDR1 SGHNT, CDR2 YENEEA. The CDR3 here is CASSLGQGAMTDTQYF. CDR3 bases: TGTGCCAGCAGCTTAGGCCAGGGGGCGATGACAGATACGCAGTATTTT. The variable domain in full, with the rest retrieved from reference TRBV11-3 and TRBJ2-3, is EAGVVQSPRYKIIEKKQPVAFWCNPISGHNTLYWYLQNLGQGPELLIRYENEEAVDDSQLPKDRFSAERLKGVDSTLKIQPAELGDSAVYLCASSLGQGAMTDTQYFGPGTRLTVL.

CDR3 region: CASSLVGTGPTYEQYF. In nucleotides, the CDR3 is TGTGCCAGCAGTTTGGTCGGGACAGGGCCAACCTACGAGCAGTACTTC. The chain links TRBV28 to TRBJ2-7; 9 nucleotides agree with TRBD1. The CDR3 consists of 16 residues. With V trimmed by 3 bases and J by 2 bases, 8 bases remained unmatched. Germline values: CDR1 MDHEN, CDR2 SYDVKM.

The chain has TRBV5-6 and TRBJ2-7, with 10 bases fitting TRBD1. The CDR3 length is 14 residues. J lost 3 bases, V lost 0 bases, and 0 bases had no gene match. CDR1 SGHDT and CDR2 YYEEEE come from the germline V gene. CDR3 DNA: TGTGCCAGCAGCTTGGGGGACAGGGGCTACGAGCAGTACTTC. Its translation: CASSLGDRGYEQYF.

This chain connects TRBV6-5 to TRBJ2-2, with 7 nucleotides matching TRBD2. The CDR3 is made up of 14 amino acids. V lost 4 bases and J lost 7; bases outside the gene matches: 6. Germline V lookup: CDR1 MNHEY, CDR2 SVGAGI. The CDR3 DNA sequence: TGTGCCAGCAGTTCCGGGACTAACTACGGGGAGCTGTTTTTT. Its translation: CASSSGTNYGELFF.

The chain uses TRBV2 and TRBJ1-6; no clear D gene. This CDR3 region has 14 residues. Trimming stripped 4 bases from V and 3 bases from J, with 7 bases between. Looked up from germline, CDR1 is SNHLY and CDR2 is FYNNEI. CDR3 region: CASSGEGYNSPLHF. CDR3 bases: TGTGCCAGCAGTGGGGAGGGCTATAATTCACCCCTCCACTTT. The whole variable domain, filled in from reference TRBV2 and TRBJ1-6, reads EPEVTQTPSHQVTQMGQEVILRCVPISNHLYFYWYRQILGQKVEFLVSFYNNEISEKSEIFDDQFSVERPDGSNFTLKIRSTKLEDSAMYFCASSGEGYNSPLHFGNGTRLTVT.

The chain links TRBV28 to TRBJ1-2, with D unclear. The CDR3 consists of 14 residues. Deletions cut 3 bases from V and 1 base from J, with 9 bases between. Germline lookup yields CDR1 MDHEN and CDR2 SYDVKM. The chain's CDR3 is CASSLPSFNYGYTF. CDR3 DNA: TGTGCCAGCAGTTTGCCCAGCTTTAACTATGGCTACACCTTC.

The chain uses TRBV5-6 and TRBJ1-2; D is undetermined. Germline V gene lookup returns CDR1 SGHDT and CDR2 YYEEEE. The V end lost 4 bases, the J end lost 5 bases, and 12 bases lay between the germline ends. The CDR3 consists of 13 residues. The CDR3 spells CASSQLQSYGYTF. DNA of the CDR3: TGTGCCAGCAGCCAGCTTCAGTCGTATGGCTACACCTTC.

The chain joins TRBV5-5 to TRBJ2-7; the D call may be TRBD1 or TRBD2 (6 bases each). V shed 2 bases and J shed 4 bases, with 13 bases lying between them. Germline V gene sequence: CDR1 SGHKS, CDR2 YYEKEE (reference sequence). The CDR3 extends over 14 amino acids. The CDR3 protein is CASSFGGRTYEQYF. The DNA for the CDR3 is TGTGCCAGCAGCTTTGGGGGGCGTACGTACGAGCAGTACTTC.

V and J are TRBV11-2 and TRBJ2-7, with 9 nucleotides matching TRBD1. V dropped 5 bases and J dropped 7; count of bases not matched to a gene: 6. The CDR3 runs to 13 residues. Germline V gene sequence: CDR1 SGHAT, CDR2 FQNNGV. The CDR3 is CASSQDRGWEQYF. CDR3 sequence (DNA): TGTGCCAGCAGCCAGGACAGGGGTTGGGAGCAGTACTTC.

The genes are TRBV5-1 and TRBJ1-2; D gene unclear. CDR3 size: 13 residues. Germline V gene sequence: CDR1 SGHRS, CDR2 YFSETQ. The germline V and J ends were trimmed by 1 base and 0 bases, with 4 bases remaining between them. CDR3 nucleotides: TGCGCCAGCAGCTTGAGTGCTAACTATGGCTACACCTTC. Its protein is CASSLSANYGYTF.

This chain links TRBV19 with TRBJ2-5, with D tentatively TRBD1 (6 bases). V lost 5 bases to trimming and J lost 2 bases, with 9 bases between them. The length of the CDR3 is 13 residues. Germline-derived CDR1 and CDR2 are LNHDA and SQIVND (reference sequence). CDR3 residues: CASSVQGQETQYF. DNA for the CDR3: TGTGCCAGTAGTGTTCAGGGGCAAGAGACCCAGTACTTC.

The rearrangement joins TRBV4-1 to TRBJ1-1; maybe TRBD1 (5 bases). The CDR3 sequence is 18 residues long. The germline CDR1 and CDR2 sequences are MGHRA and YSYEKL. V was cut by 3 bases and J by 0 bases, with 20 bases left in between. CDR3 coding DNA: TGCGCCAGCAGCCAGGACGGGACCGAGCAGGAGATGAACACTGAAGCTTTCTTT. It specifies CASSQDGTEQEMNTEAFF.

The chain combines TRBV7-2 with TRBJ1-1; D not certain. The CDR3 loop spans 16 amino acids. Germline V gene sequence: CDR1 SGHTA, CDR2 FQGNSA. Trimming removed 0 bases from V and 4 bases from J, with 15 bases in between. CDR3 bases: TGTGCCAGCAGCTTAGCGGCCTACCGGGATAGCACTGAAGCTTTCTTT. This translates into CASSLAAYRDSTEAFF. Supplemented by reference TRBV7-2 and TRBJ1-1, the full variable domain reads GAGVSQSPSNKVTEKGKDVELRCDPISGHTALYWYRQSLGQGLEFLIYFQGNSAPDKSGLPSDRFSAERTGGSVSTLTIQRTQQEDSAVYLCASSLAAYRDSTEAFFGQGTRLTVV.

The V call is TRBV7-2, the J call TRBJ2-5; TRBD1 agrees at 8 bases. CDR1 is SGHTA, CDR2 FQGNSA, per germline. The V segment lost 2 bases and the J segment 6 bases; nucleotides outside the gene matches: 8. The CDR3 contains 15 residues. The CDR3 DNA is TGTGCCAGCAGCTTACTCGACAGGGGAGGTCAGACCCAGTACTTC. Translating gives CASSLLDRGGQTQYF.

The chain employs TRBV7-2 and TRBJ1-2; possible D gene TRBD1, 5 bases. Trimming took off 5 bases at V and 14 bases at J, with 21 bases between the two ends. The CDR3 is made up of 13 amino acids. The V gene's germline CDR1 is SGHTA and CDR2 FQGNSA. CDR3 nucleotide sequence: TGTGCCAGCAGCCCAGGAGGTTCAGGGCTCATGACCTTC. Translation: CASSPGGSGLMTF.

This clone was recorded only once. The chain combines TRBV27 with TRBJ2-3; no reliable D call. The CDR3 runs to 14 residues. The ends were cut back, 3 bases at V and 8 bases at J, with 15 bases in the middle. Germline V gene data show CDR1 as MNHEY and CDR2 as SMNVEV (reference sequence). CDR3 protein: CASSFQRHSVTQYF. CDR3 coding DNA: TGTGCCAGCAGTTTTCAGCGCCACAGTGTTACGCAGTATTTT.

CDR3 in amino acids: CASSPRHEQFF. CDR3 in DNA: TGTGCCAGCAGCCCAAGACATGAGCAGTTCTTC. V gene TRBV6-2 or TRBV6-3 combines with J gene TRBJ2-1; no clear D gene. Between the trimmed V and J ends, which lost 6 bases and 8 bases, there was a span of 8 bases. The length of the CDR3 is 11 residues. Looked up from germline, CDR1 is MNHEY and CDR2 is SVGEGT.

The chain recombines TRBV19 with TRBJ1-2, with 8 nucleotides matching TRBD1. This CDR3 spans 16 amino acids. Unmatched junction bases numbered 7, after V lost 0 bases and J lost 4 bases. Germline values: CDR1 LNHDA, CDR2 SQIVND (reference sequence). Here the CDR3 DNA reads TGTGCCAGTAGTATAGATCTCTCGGACAGGGCCTATGGCTACACCTTC. This codes for CASSIDLSDRAYGYTF.

The gene calls are TRBV2 and TRBJ1-2; weak D call: TRBD1 (6 bases). V lost 4 bases and J lost 8, with 14 bases in between. The germline gives CDR1 SNHLY, CDR2 FYNNEI. This CDR3 has 13 amino acids. CDR3 DNA: TGTGCCAGCAGTGGGGGGCAGGTTAGAGGCTACACCTTC. Encoded protein: CASSGGQVRGYTF.

V usage is TRBV6-6 and J usage is TRBJ2-7; weak D call: TRBD1 (5 bases). Germline CDR1 MNHNY, CDR2 SVGAGI (reference sequence). V lost 7 bases and J 1 base, leaving 17 bases between the germline ends. The CDR3 runs to 15 residues. This CDR3 is CASNYHQSGSYEQYF. Written as DNA, the CDR3 is TGTGCCAGCAACTACCATCAGTCAGGGTCCTACGAGCAGTACTTC.